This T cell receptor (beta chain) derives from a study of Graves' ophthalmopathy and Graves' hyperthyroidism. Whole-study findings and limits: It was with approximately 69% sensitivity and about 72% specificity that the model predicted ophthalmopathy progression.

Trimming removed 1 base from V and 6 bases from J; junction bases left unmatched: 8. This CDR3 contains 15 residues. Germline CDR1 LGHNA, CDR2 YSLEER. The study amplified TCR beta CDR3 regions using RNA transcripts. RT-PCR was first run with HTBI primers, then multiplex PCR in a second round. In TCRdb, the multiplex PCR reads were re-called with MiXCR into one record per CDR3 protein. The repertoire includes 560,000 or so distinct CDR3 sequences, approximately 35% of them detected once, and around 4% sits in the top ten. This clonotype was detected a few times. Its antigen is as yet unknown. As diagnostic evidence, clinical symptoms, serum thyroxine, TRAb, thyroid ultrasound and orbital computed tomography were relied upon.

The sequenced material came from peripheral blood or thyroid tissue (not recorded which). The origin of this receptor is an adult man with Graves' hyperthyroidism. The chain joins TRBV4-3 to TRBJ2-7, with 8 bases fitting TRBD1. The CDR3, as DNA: TGCGCCAGCAGCCAAGTTGCCAGGGGGCTTCCCGAGCAGTACTTC. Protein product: CASSQVARGLPEQYF.